The clone carrying this TCR beta chain was observed a handful of times. This sample was included in a study of beta chain features in type 1 diabetes. The CDR3 is 14 amino acids. Trimming removed 0 bases at V and 5 bases at J, with 11 bases between. Germline V gives CDR1 SGDLS, CDR2 YYNGEE. The authors reverse transcribed all of the isolated RNA, so sequencing captured expressed TCRB transcripts. Clones were sequenced by immunoSEQ multiplex PCR, and TCRdb holds only the in-frame ones, with some missing. Altogether under 450,000 clones are present, 11% to 15% being singletons, with the ten largest covering roughly 0.038%.

The chain uses TRBV9 and TRBJ2-5; D is uncertain. This TCR was recovered from a young man in good health. Specimen: naive CD4+ T cells from blood. CDR3 sequence reads: CASSVAPSLETQYF. DNA of the CDR3: TGTGCCAGCAGCGTAGCCCCCTCCCTCGAGACCCAGTACTTC.